What follows are 26 T cell receptor beta chains derived from one specimen sequenced in a study of CD8+ T cells in alopecia areata. The treatment here: oral pan-JAK inhibitor, 5-10 mg twice daily. RNA was extracted and reverse transcribed into cDNA as the sequencing template. The method was immunoSEQ multiplex PCR; TCRdb's version includes in-frame clones alone and lacks a portion of them. The sample lists some 180,000 clones, roughly 46% occurring once. The material sequenced was CD8+ T cells sorted from blood, taken at week 52, from a patient treated with tofacitinib. These receptors were collected from a human donor with alopecia areata.

J is TRBJ2-5 and V is TRBV11-3, with 9 bases lining up with TRBD2. V shed 2 bases, J shed 2 bases, and the junction held 9 bases outside the gene matches. The germline V gene encodes CDR1 SGHNT and CDR2 YENEEA. The CDR3 runs 17 residues. CDR3 DNA sequence: TGTGCCAGCAGCTTAAGAGGTTCAAGCGGGGGGCAAGAGACCCAGTACTTC. It codes for CASSLRGSSGGQETQYF.

The chain links TRBV25-1 to TRBJ1-6; D not resolved. The CDR3 covers 14 residues. The ends were cut back, 4 bases at V and 5 bases at J, with 9 bases in the middle. Germline lookup yields CDR1 MGHDK and CDR2 SYGVNS. In nucleotides, the CDR3 is TGTGCCAGCAGTGTGACACGGAATAATTCACCCCTCCACTTT. It specifies CASSVTRNNSPLHF.

The chain joins TRBV4-1 to TRBJ1-5; tentatively, D is TRBD1 (5 bases). CDR1 is MGHRA, CDR2 YSYEKL, per germline. V gave up 4 bases and J gave up 0 bases, with 7 bases separating them. CDR3 size: 14 residues. CDR3 nucleotide sequence: TGCGCCAGCAGCCTTGACAGTAGCAATCAGCCCCAGCATTTT. Residues: CASSLDSSNQPQHF.

This clone came up a few times. This chain joins TRBV13 and TRBJ2-7; the match to TRBD2 covers 7 bases. Losses at the gene ends were 7 bases for V and 2 bases for J; bases not matched to a gene: 11. In germline, CDR1 is PRHDT, CDR2 FYEKMQ (reference sequence). The CDR3 consists of 15 residues. The DNA for the CDR3 is TGTGCCAGCACCCTAGTGGGGGGGTCCCCCTACGAGCAGTACTTC. Protein: CASTLVGGSPYEQYF.

Concerning this clone: The junction and the germline gene differ at one end; a read error may be behind it. This chain links TRBV7-7 with TRBJ2-6; 8 bases align to TRBD1. CDR1 is SSHAT, CDR2 FNYEAQ, per germline (reference sequence). The CDR3 runs 18 residues. The DNA of the CDR3 is TGTGCTAGCAGTCCAACGGACAGGGCGGCGAACGGGGCCAACGTCCTGACTTTC. It yields the protein CASSPTDRAANGANVLTF.

This clone was counted a few times. The chain joins TRBV9 to TRBJ1-1; possibly TRBD1 for D (6 bases). This CDR3 has 17 residues. From germline, CDR1 is SGDLS and CDR2 YYNGEE. V was trimmed by 4 bases and J by 0 bases, leaving 19 bases between them. For the CDR3, the DNA is TGTGCCAGCAGCCCCCCGCAGACAGGCCTCATGAACACTGAAGCTTTCTTT. Translation gives CASSPPQTGLMNTEAFF.

Turning to this clone: Other DNA variants within this sample encode the same CDR3. V usage is TRBV30 and J usage is TRBJ1-1; D not resolved. The V end lost 5 bases, the J end lost 4 bases, and 8 bases lay between the germline ends. The CDR3 spans 11 residues. CDR1 and CDR2 from the germline V gene are GTSNPN and SVGIG (reference sequence). The CDR3 protein is CAWDEGTEAFF. The CDR3 region has the DNA TGTGCCTGGGATGAGGGCACTGAAGCTTTCTTT.

The chain carries TRBV9 and TRBJ2-1, with 7 bases aligning to TRBD2. The CDR3 contains 15 residues. V lost 2 bases to trimming and J lost 5 bases; unmatched junction nucleotides: 7. Germline CDR1 is SGDLS and CDR2 is YYNGEE. In DNA, the CDR3 is TGTGCCAGCAGCGTCGGCGGGGGATTCGACAATGAGCAGTTCTTC. This encodes CASSVGGGFDNEQFF.

The gene calls are TRBV11-2 and TRBJ2-5; no clear D gene. Germline V gene sequence: CDR1 SGHAT, CDR2 FQNNGV. V lost 5 bases and J 3 bases, leaving 7 bases between the germline ends. CDR3 length: 12 amino acids. CDR3 nucleotide sequence: TGTGCCAGCAGCGACTGGGAAGAGACCCAGTACTTC. Translation gives CASSDWEETQYF.

This clone has a handful of counts. The rearrangement joins TRBV29-1 to TRBJ1-2; the D is unclear. V shed 3 bases and J shed 8 bases, with 1 base lying between them. Germline V gene data show CDR1 as SQVTM and CDR2 as ANQGSEA. This CDR3 has 8 residues. Written as DNA, the CDR3 is TGCAGCGTTGACGGCTACACCTTC. Translated: CSVDGYTF. The variable domain in full, with the rest retrieved from reference TRBV29-1 and TRBJ1-2, is SAVISQKPSRDICQRGTSLTIQCQVDSQVTMMFWYRQQPGQSLTLIATANQGSEATYESGFVIDKFPISRPNLTFSTLTVSNMSPEDSSIYLCSVDGYTFGSGTRLTVV.

The rearrangement uses TRBV4-1 and TRBJ1-1, with a possible D match to TRBD1 (5 bases). The germline CDR1 and CDR2 sequences are MGHRA and YSYEKL. CDR3 size: 14 residues. Deletions cut 0 bases from V and 5 bases from J, with 10 bases between. The DNA of the CDR3 is TGCGCCAGCAGCCAAGAAGTGGGGCCAACTGAAGCTTTCTTT. Its translation: CASSQEVGPTEAFF.

This clone was seen only a few times. This chain connects TRBV9 to TRBJ2-1; 7 bases line up with TRBD1. With V trimmed by 0 bases and J by 10 bases, 10 bases remained unmatched. Germline V gene data show CDR1 as SGDLS and CDR2 as YYNGEE. The CDR3 is made up of 15 amino acids. Written as DNA, the CDR3 is TGTGCCAGCAGCGTAGAGGGGACAGTTCCAATGGAGCAGTTCTTC. It specifies CASSVEGTVPMEQFF.

The chain combines TRBV14 with TRBJ1-1, with D possibly TRBD1 on 6 matching bases. Germline CDR1 is SGHDN and CDR2 is FVKESK. The CDR3 has 15 amino acids. V shed 4 bases and J shed 7 bases, with 19 bases lying between them. The CDR3: CASSPNRDTLLEAFF. CDR3 nucleotide sequence: TGTGCCAGCAGCCCTAACCGGGACACCCTTCTTGAAGCTTTCTTT.

Only a few counts were recorded for this clone. V usage is TRBV28 and J usage is TRBJ2-1, with TRBD1 matching over 7 bases. In germline, CDR1 is MDHEN, CDR2 SYDVKM. V gave up 7 bases and J gave up 5 bases; unmatched junction bases: 5. This CDR3 has 13 residues. CDR3 amino acids: CASMRQGDNEQFF. As DNA, the CDR3 is TGTGCCAGCATGAGACAGGGTGACAATGAGCAGTTCTTC. The full variable domain, in which reference TRBV28 and TRBJ2-1 provide the parts outside the CDR3, is DVKVTQSSRYLVKRTGEKVFLECVQDMDHENMFWYRQDPGLGLRLIYFSYDVKMKEKGDIPEGYSVSREKKERFSLILESASTNQTSMYLCASMRQGDNEQFFGPGTRLTVL.

In its sample, this clone was seen a few times. This chain uses TRBV11-2 with TRBJ2-5; unclear D gene. Germline V CDR1 and CDR2: SGHAT, FQNNGV. Trimming took 0 bases from V and 0 from J, leaving 2 bases between them. This CDR3 has 13 residues. CDR3 nucleotide sequence: TGTGCCAGCAGCTTAGATTACCAAGAGACCCAGTACTTC. This sequence encodes CASSLDYQETQYF.

V and J are TRBV11-2 and TRBJ2-5; D is possibly TRBD1 (5 bases). Judging by the DNA end, TRBJ2-7 fits better; the J call may be wrong. This CDR3 comprises 16 residues. Germline CDR1 reads SGHAT; CDR2 reads FQNNGV. The CDR3 DNA reads as TGTGCCAGCAGCCCTTTTCCAGGGCAAGCTGCCTACGAGCAGTACTTC. It specifies CASSPFPGQAAYEQYF.

This clone appeared a few times. The DNA for the CDR3 is TGTGCCAGCAGCTTAGCAGACGGGTCTGGGGCCAACGTCCTGACTTTC. Its protein product is CASSLADGSGANVLTF. The rearrangement links TRBV7-8 to TRBJ2-6; unclear D gene. This CDR3 is 16 amino acids long. The V end lost 0 bases, the J end lost 1 base, and 7 bases lay between the germline ends. Germline CDR1 SGHVS, CDR2 FQNEAQ.

This chain uses TRBV7-8 with TRBJ2-5; a possible D gene is TRBD2 (5 bases). This CDR3 spans 13 amino acids. CDR1 and CDR2 from the germline V gene are SGHVS and FQNEAQ. Between the trimmed V and J ends, which lost 2 bases and 5 bases, there was a span of 9 bases. CDR3 sequence (DNA): TGTGCCAGCAGCTTACGGGGAAAGGAGACCCAGTACTTC. It translates to CASSLRGKETQYF. The whole variable domain, remainder taken from reference TRBV7-8 and TRBJ2-5, is GAGVSQSPRYKVAKRGQDVALRCDPISGHVSLFWYQQALGQGPEFLTYFQNEAQLDKSGLPSDRFFAERPEGSVSTLKIQRTQQEDSAVYLCASSLRGKETQYFGPGTRLLVL.

The chain has TRBV27 and TRBJ2-7; TRBD1 agrees at 9 bases. Germline assignment: CDR1 MNHEY and CDR2 SMNVEV (reference sequence). The CDR3 covers 16 residues. The junction had 8 bases not matched to a gene; V was cut back by 0 bases and J by 5 bases. In DNA, the CDR3 is TGTGCCAGCAGTTTATCCCCCGGGACAGGGTACCACGAGCAGTACTTC. Its protein is CASSLSPGTGYHEQYF.

This clone has a single count. The chain is built from TRBV30 and TRBJ1-2; possibly TRBD1 for D (5 bases). The CDR3 sequence is 18 residues long. Trimming removed 0 bases at V and 4 bases at J, with 24 bases between. The germline V gene has CDR1 GTSNPN and CDR2 SVGIG (reference sequence). CDR3 region: CAWSVSAPLIGGRYGYTF. Here the CDR3 DNA reads TGTGCCTGGAGTGTAAGCGCCCCACTAATCGGGGGACGCTATGGCTACACCTTC.

J is TRBJ2-5 and V is TRBV5-4; perhaps TRBD1 as D (6 bases). The end of the DNA aligns better with TRBJ2-7, so the J call may be wrong. Germline-derived CDR1 and CDR2 are SGHNT and YYREEE (reference sequence). This CDR3 is 14 amino acids long. The CDR3 spells CASSFGTSSYEQYF. The CDR3 DNA follows: TGTGCCAGCAGCTTCGGGACATCATCCTACGAGCAGTACTTC.

V gene TRBV4-1 combines with J gene TRBJ1-5; D is unclear. In germline, CDR1 is MGHRA, CDR2 YSYEKL. The CDR3 totals 17 residues. With 3 bases removed from V and 4 bases from J, the gap between germline ends came to 19 bases. The chain's CDR3 is CASSHSGLGMVNQPQHF. The CDR3 DNA sequence: TGCGCCAGCAGCCACAGCGGTCTGGGGATGGTAAATCAGCCCCAGCATTTT.

The gene calls are TRBV5-6 and TRBJ1-2, with 8 bases aligning to TRBD1. Per germline, CDR1 SGHDT and CDR2 YYEEEE. With V trimmed by 4 bases and J by 4 bases, 9 bases remained unmatched. The CDR3 is 15 residues long. The CDR3 reads CASSPSGQGLYGYTF. CDR3 nucleotides: TGTGCCAGCAGCCCATCCGGACAGGGACTCTATGGCTACACCTTC.

The rearrangement joins TRBV5-6 to TRBJ2-6, with D perhaps TRBD1 (7 bases). This CDR3 is built from 16 residues. Trimming stripped 6 bases from V and 4 bases from J, with 17 bases between. Germline lookup yields CDR1 SGHDT and CDR2 YYEEEE. CDR3 nucleotides: TGTGCCAGCACCCAGGGGGGTCCGATCGGGGCCAACGTCCTGACTTTC. It codes for CASTQGGPIGANVLTF.

About this clone itself: It may be a read error: a sequence one base away is much more abundant. The chain has TRBV11-2 and TRBJ1-1; D call uncertain. The V gene's germline CDR1 is SGHAT and CDR2 FQNNGV. Trimming shortened V by 5 bases and J by 0 bases, and 1 base separated the two germline ends. There are 11 residues in the CDR3. The CDR3 DNA reads TGTGCCAGCAGCATGAACACTGAAGCTTTCTTT. Its translation is CASSMNTEAFF.

The chain is built from TRBV29-1 and TRBJ1-1; possible D gene TRBD1, 6 bases. The length of the CDR3 is 12 residues. Germline values: CDR1 SQVTM, CDR2 ANQGSEA. V was clipped by 7 bases and J by 3 bases, with 12 bases between them. The CDR3 DNA reads as TGCAGCGCCGAGGGGGGGGACACTGAAGCTTTCTTT. Translating gives CSAEGGDTEAFF. Full variable domain (outside the CDR3, taken from reference TRBV29-1 and TRBJ1-1): SAVISQKPSRDICQRGTSLTIQCQVDSQVTMMFWYRQQPGQSLTLIATANQGSEATYESGFVIDKFPISRPNLTFSTLTVSNMSPEDSSIYLCSAEGGDTEAFFGQGTRLTVV.